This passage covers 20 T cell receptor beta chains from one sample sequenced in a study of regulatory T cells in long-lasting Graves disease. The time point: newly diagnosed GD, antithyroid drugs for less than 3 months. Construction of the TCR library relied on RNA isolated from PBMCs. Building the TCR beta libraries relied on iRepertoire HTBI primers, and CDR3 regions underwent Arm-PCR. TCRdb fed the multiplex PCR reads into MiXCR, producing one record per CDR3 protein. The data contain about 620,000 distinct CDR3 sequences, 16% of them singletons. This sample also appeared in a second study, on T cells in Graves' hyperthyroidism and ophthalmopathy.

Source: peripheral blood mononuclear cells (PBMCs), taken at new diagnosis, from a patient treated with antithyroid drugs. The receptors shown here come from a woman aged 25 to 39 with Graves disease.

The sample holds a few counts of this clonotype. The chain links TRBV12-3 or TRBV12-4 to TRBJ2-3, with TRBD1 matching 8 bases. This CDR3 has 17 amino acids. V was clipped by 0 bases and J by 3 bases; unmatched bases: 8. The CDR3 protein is CASSLAWTGSVTDTQYF. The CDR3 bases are TGTGCCAGCAGTTTAGCTTGGACAGGGTCAGTGACAGATACGCAGTATTTT.

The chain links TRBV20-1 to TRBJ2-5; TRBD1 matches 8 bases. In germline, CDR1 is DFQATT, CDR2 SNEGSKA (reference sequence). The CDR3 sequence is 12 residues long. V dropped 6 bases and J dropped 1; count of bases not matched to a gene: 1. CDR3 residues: CSAQGAQETQYF. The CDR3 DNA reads TGCAGTGCCCAGGGGGCCCAAGAGACCCAGTACTTC.

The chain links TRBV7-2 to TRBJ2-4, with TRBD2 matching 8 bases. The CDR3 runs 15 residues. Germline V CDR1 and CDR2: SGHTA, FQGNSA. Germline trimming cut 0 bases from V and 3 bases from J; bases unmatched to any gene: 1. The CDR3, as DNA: TGTGCCAGCAGCTTAGCCGGGGGGGGCAAAAACATTCAGTACTTC. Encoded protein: CASSLAGGGKNIQYF.

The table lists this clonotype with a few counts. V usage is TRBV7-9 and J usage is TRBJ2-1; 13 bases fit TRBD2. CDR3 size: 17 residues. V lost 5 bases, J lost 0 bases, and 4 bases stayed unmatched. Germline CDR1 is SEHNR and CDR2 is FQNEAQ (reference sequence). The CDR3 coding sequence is TGTGCCAGCAGCCACGGGACTAGCGGGGTCTCCTACAATGAGCAGTTCTTC. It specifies CASSHGTSGVSYNEQFF.

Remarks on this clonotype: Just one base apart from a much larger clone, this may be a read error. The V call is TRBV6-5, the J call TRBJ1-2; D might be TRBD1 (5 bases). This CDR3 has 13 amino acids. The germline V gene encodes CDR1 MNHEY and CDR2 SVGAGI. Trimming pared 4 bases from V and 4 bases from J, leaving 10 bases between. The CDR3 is CASSFQGVYGYTF. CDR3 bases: TGTGCCAGCAGTTTTCAGGGAGTCTATGGCTACACCTTC.

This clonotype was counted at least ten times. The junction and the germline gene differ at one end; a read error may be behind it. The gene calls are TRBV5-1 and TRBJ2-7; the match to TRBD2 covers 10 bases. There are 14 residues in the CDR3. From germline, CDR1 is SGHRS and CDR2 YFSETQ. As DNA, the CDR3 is TGTGCCAGCAGCTTAGCGGGAGGACCCGTCGAGCAGTACTTC. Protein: CASSLAGGPVEQYF. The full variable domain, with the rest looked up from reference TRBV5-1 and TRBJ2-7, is KAGVTQTPRYLIKTRGQQVTLSCSPISGHRSVSWYQQTPGQGLQFLFEYFSETQRNKGNFPGRFSGRQFSNSRSEMNVSTLELGDSALYLCASSLAGGPVEQYFGPGTRLTVT.

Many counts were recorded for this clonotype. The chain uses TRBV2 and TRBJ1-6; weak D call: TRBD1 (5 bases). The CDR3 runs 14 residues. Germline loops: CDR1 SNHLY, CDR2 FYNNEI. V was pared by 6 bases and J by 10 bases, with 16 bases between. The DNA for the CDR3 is TGTGCCAGCAGGGGGCAGGTCCAGAGATCACCCCTCCACTTT. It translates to CASRGQVQRSPLHF.

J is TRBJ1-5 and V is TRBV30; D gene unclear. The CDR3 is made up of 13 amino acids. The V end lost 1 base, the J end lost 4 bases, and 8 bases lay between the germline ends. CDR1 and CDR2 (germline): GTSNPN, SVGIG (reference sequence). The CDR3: CAWSESDNQPQHF. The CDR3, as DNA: TGTGCCTGGAGTGAGTCGGATAATCAGCCCCAGCATTTT.

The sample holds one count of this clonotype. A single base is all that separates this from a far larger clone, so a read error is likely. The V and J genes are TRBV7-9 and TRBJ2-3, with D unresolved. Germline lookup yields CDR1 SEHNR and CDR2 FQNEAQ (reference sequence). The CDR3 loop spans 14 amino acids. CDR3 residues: CASSVDGNTDTRYF. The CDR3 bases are TGTGCCAGCAGCGTGGACGGAAATACAGATACGCGGTATTTT.

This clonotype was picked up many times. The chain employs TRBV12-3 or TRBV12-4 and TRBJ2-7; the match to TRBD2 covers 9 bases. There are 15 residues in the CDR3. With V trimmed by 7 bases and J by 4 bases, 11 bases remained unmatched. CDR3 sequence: CASKGETSGQYEQYF. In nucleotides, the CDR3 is TGTGCCAGCAAAGGAGAGACTAGCGGACAATACGAGCAGTACTTC.

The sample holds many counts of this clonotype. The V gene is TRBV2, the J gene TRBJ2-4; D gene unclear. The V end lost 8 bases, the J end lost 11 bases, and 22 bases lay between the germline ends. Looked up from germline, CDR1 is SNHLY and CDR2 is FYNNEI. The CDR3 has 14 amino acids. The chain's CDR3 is CASVSGLVSGLQYF. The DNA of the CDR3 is TGTGCCAGCGTATCGGGCCTAGTTTCAGGTCTTCAGTACTTC.

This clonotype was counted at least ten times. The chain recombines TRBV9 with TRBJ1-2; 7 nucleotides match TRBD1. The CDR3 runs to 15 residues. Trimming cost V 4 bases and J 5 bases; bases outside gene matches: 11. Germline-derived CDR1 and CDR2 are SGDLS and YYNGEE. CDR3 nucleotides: TGTGCCAGCAGCCCAGGACAGGAGCCTTATTATGGCTACACCTTC. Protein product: CASSPGQEPYYGYTF.

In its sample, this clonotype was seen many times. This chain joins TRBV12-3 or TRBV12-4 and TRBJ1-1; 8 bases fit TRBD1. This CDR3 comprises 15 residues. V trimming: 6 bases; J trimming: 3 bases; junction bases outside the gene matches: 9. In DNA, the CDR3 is TGTGCCAGCAGCATTGGGGACAGGAGAGACACTGAAGCTTTCTTT. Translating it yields CASSIGDRRDTEAFF.

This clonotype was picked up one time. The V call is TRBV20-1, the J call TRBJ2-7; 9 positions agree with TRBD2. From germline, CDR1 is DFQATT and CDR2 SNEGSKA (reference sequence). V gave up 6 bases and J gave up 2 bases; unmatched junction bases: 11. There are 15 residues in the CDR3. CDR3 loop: CSATRSGTSPYEQYF. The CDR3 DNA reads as TGCAGTGCAACGAGATCCGGGACTAGCCCCTACGAGCAGTACTTC.

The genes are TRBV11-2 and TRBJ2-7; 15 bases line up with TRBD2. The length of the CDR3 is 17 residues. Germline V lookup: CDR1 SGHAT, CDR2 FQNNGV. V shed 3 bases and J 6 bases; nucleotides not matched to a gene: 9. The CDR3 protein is CASSLSGTSGRLVEQYF. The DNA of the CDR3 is TGTGCCAGCAGCTTGTCAGGGACTAGCGGGAGGTTGGTCGAGCAGTACTTC. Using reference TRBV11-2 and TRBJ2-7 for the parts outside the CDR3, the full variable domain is EAGVAQSPRYKIIEKRQSVAFWCNPISGHATLYWYQQILGQGPKLLIQFQNNGVVDDSQLPKDRFSAERLKGVDSTLKIQPAKLEDSAVYLCASSLSGTSGRLVEQYFGPGTRLTVT.

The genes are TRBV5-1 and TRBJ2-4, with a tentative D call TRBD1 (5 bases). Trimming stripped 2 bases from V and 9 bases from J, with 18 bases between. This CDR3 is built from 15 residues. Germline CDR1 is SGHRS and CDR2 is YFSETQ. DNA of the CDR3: TGCGCCAGCAGCTTAGGGGCCCAGTCAACGGGCATTCAGTACTTC. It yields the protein CASSLGAQSTGIQYF. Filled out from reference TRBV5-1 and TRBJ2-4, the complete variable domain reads KAGVTQTPRYLIKTRGQQVTLSCSPISGHRSVSWYQQTPGQGLQFLFEYFSETQRNKGNFPGRFSGRQFSNSRSEMNVSTLELGDSALYLCASSLGAQSTGIQYFGAGTRLSVL.

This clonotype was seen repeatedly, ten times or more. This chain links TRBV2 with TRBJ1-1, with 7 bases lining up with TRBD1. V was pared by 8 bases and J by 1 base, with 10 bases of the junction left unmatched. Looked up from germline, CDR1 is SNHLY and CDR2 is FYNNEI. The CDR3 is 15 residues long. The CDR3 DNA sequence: TGTGCCAGCTCCCTCAGGGACAGACAGAACACTGAAGCTTTCTTT. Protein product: CASSLRDRQNTEAFF.

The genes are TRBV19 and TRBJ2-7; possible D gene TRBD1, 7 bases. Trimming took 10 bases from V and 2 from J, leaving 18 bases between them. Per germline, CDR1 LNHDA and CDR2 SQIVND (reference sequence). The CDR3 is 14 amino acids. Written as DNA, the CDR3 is TGTGCCACTTCGAGGCAGGGGGGACCCTACGAGCAGTACTTC. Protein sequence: CATSRQGGPYEQYF.

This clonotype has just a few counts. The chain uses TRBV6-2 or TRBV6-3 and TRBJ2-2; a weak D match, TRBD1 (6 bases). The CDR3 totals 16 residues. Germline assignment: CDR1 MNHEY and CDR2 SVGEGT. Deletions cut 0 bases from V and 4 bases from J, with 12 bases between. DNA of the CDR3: TGTGCCAGCAGTTACTCGACAGGAGCCTCCACCGGGGAGCTGTTTTTT. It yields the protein CASSYSTGASTGELFF.

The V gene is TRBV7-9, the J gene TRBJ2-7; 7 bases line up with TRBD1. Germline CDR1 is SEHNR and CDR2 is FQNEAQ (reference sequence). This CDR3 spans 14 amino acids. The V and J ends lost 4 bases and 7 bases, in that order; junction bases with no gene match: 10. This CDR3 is CASSSEIDREEQYF. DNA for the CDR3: TGTGCCAGCAGCTCGGAGATCGACAGGGAGGAGCAGTACTTC.